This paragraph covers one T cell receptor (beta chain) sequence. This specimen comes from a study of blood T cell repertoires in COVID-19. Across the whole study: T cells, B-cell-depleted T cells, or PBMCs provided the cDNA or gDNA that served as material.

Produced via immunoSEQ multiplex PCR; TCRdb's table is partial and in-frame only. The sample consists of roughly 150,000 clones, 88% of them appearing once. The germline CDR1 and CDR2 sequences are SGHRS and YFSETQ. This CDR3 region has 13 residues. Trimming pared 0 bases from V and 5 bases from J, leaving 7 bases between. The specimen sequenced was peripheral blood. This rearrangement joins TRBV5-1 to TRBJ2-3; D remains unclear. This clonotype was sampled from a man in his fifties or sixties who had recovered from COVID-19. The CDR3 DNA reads TGCGCCAGCAGCTTGGCGCCCGGAGATACGCAGTATTTT. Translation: CASSLAPGDTQYF.